The 17 T cell receptor delta chains reported below all come from one sample, sequenced in a study of γδ T cells in repeated Plasmodium falciparum infection. TCRdb re-called the multiplex PCR reads using CATT. The sample lists around 86,000 delta-chain clones; over 1.3% were seen once. Bulk repertoires came from Vgamma9/Vdelta2+ or Vdelta2-negative gammadelta T cells flow-sorted from PBMC. The source material was gamma-delta T cells from blood. Receptors were obtained from a pool of human donors (malaria-infected and uninfected, not separated).

This clone has a count of ten or more. This chain joins TRDV1 and TRDJ1; D might be TRDD2 (7 bases). Germline V gene data show CDR1 as TSWWSYY and CDR2 as QGS. The V end was cut by 4 bases, the J end by 4 bases, with 46 bases between. The CDR3 is 25 amino acids. CDR3 in amino acids: CALGGQFLRRRIQHSGGGGDDKLIF. The CDR3 bases are TGTGCTCTTGGGGGCCAATTCCTACGCCGGAGGATCCAACACTCAGGGGGAGGGGGGGACGATAAACTCATCTTT.

This clone has at least ten counts. The V gene is given as TRDV1, and no J gene call is available; whether TRDD3, the table's D call, matches the DNA was not checked. The CDR3 has 20 residues. CDR1 is TSWWSYY and CDR2 is QGS in the germline V gene. The CDR3 here is CALGELCGPSENWGIQTIIF. CDR3 in DNA: TGTGCTCTTGGGGAACTTTGCGGTCCTTCCGAAAACTGGGGGATCCAAACGATCATCTTT.

There are many counts of this clone. This chain uses TRDV1 with TRDJ1, with 13 nucleotides matching TRDD3. Since TCRdb gives no J gene, matching the DNA to germline was used here to assign it. With V trimmed by 3 bases and J by 7 bases, 23 bases remained unmatched. Germline loops: CDR1 TSWWSYY, CDR2 QGS. This CDR3 has 21 amino acids. The CDR3 nucleotides are TGTGCTCTTGGGGATGTTCCTACTCTGCCCTTACTGGGGGATACGACTCGTAAACTCATCTTT. Translating it yields CALGDVPTLPLLGDTTRKLIF.

In this sample, this clone turned up many times. The rearrangement joins TRDV2 to TRDJ1, with a possible D match to TRDD3 (5 bases). Deletions cut 4 bases from V and 4 bases from J, with 18 bases between. CDR3 length equals 15 residues. Germline V CDR1 and CDR2: GEAIGNYY, EKD. The CDR3 protein is CACDLLGEGVDKLIF. The CDR3 nucleotides read TGTGCCTGTGATCTCCTCGGGGAAGGGGTCGATAAACTCATCTTT.

As for this clone: This DNA translates differently at residue 4 from the TCRdb protein, which is that of a much larger clone; a read error is likely, and the protein shown is the DNA's own translation. V is TRDV1 and J is TRDJ1; TRDD3 might be the D (6 bases). Germline V gives CDR1 TSWWSYY, CDR2 QGS. CDR3 size: 22 residues. The CDR3 here is CALWELRSRSDWGPKYTDKLIF. The CDR3 DNA sequence: TGTGCTCTTTGGGAACTAAGGTCCCGCTCTGATTGGGGGCCGAAGTACACCGATAAACTCATCTTT.

This chain joins TRDV1 and TRDJ1; a possible D gene is TRDD3 (6 bases). Assignment of the J gene here rests on matching the DNA to germline, because TCRdb gives none. V lost 2 bases to trimming and J lost 1 base, with 29 bases between them. The CDR3 length is 21 residues. CDR1 and CDR2 from the germline V gene are TSWWSYY and QGS. The chain's CDR3 is CALGEFPYYWVLKFTTDKLIF. CDR3 DNA sequence: TGTGCTCTTGGGGAATTCCCTTACTACTGGGTACTGAAATTTACCACCGATAAACTCATCTTT.

As for this clone: TCRdb assigns this DNA the protein of a much larger clone, which departs from its translation at residue 7; this likely reflects a read error, and the protein shown comes from translating the DNA. V and J are TRDV1 and TRDJ1; D call uncertain. Here the J gene came from matching the DNA to germline, since TCRdb omits it. The germline V gene has CDR1 TSWWSYY and CDR2 QGS. CDR3 length: 16 amino acids. V was cut by 4 bases and J by 1 base, with 16 bases left in between. Here the CDR3 reads CALGGEEYSCTDKLIF. For the CDR3, the DNA is TGTGCTCTTGGGGGAGAGGAATACTCCTGCACCGATAAACTCATCTTT.

The table lists this clone with many counts. Translating this DNA gives a protein that differs at residue 10 from the TCRdb one, which belongs to a much larger clone; a read error is likely, and the protein shown is this translation. The chain joins TRDV1 to TRDJ1, with TRDD3 matching over 8 bases. TCRdb records no J gene; here it was assigned by comparing the DNA to germline. The trim removed 1 base at V and 4 bases at J, leaving 14 bases unmatched. The CDR3 is 18 amino acids. Germline assignment: CDR1 TSWWSYY and CDR2 QGS. The CDR3 DNA reads TGTGCTCTTGGGGAACCGTACTGGGGGGTACGCCGGGGCGATAAACTCATCTTT. This translates into CALGEPYWGVRRGDKLIF.

Regarding this clone: This DNA's translation and the protein TCRdb lists, from a much larger clone, do not match at residue 9, likely due to a read error; the protein shown is translated from the DNA. V is TRDV1 and J is TRDJ1; D is unresolved. Germline CDR1 TSWWSYY, CDR2 QGS. The CDR3 covers 12 residues. The CDR3 loop reads CALGEQYDELIF. In DNA form, the CDR3 reads TGTGCTCTTGGGGAACAGTACGATGAACTCATCTTT.

This clone appeared a few times. This likely came from a read error, as a far larger clone is one base away. Other DNA sequences within the sample encode an identical CDR3. The rearrangement joins TRDV1 to TRDJ1; TRDD3 aligns across 10 bases. Here the J gene came from matching the DNA to germline, since TCRdb omits it. The CDR3 totals 24 residues. Germline V lookup: CDR1 TSWWSYY, CDR2 QGS. V dropped 2 bases and J dropped 8; count of bases not matched to a gene: 35. This CDR3 is CALGEGRSLLKYWGIKNLNDKLIF. CDR3 sequence (DNA): TGTGCTCTTGGGGAAGGCAGGAGCCTTCTTAAGTACTGGGGGATCAAAAATCTCAACGACAAACTCATCTTT.

This clone was picked up a small number of times. A far larger clone is only one base removed, so a read error is likely. The J gene was not called, though the V gene is TRDV2; no check of the table's D call, TRDD3, against the DNA was made. Germline-derived CDR1 and CDR2 are GEAIGNYY and EKD. This CDR3 contains 14 residues. The CDR3, as DNA: TGTGCCTGTGGAGGGAGTCCTTACACCGATAAACTCATCTTC. Translating it yields CACGGSPYTDKLIF.

In this sample, this clone turned up a few times. A far larger clone is off by one base, so a read error is likely. The chain combines TRDV1 with TRDJ1, with a tentative D call TRDD3 (6 bases). TCRdb offers no J gene call, so here the DNA was matched to germline to obtain one. From germline, CDR1 is TSWWSYY and CDR2 QGS. V dropped 5 bases and J dropped 4 bases, with 26 bases sitting between them. The CDR3 sequence is 18 residues long. In DNA, the CDR3 is TGTGCTCTTGGGTCTTACCGTTCCATCTGGGGACCACTCGATAAACTCATCTTT. Its protein is CALGSYRSIWGPLDKLIF.

This clone was seen more than once but under ten times. For this DNA, TCRdb reports the protein of a much larger clone, which diverges at residue 12, most likely from a read error; the protein presented here is translated directly from the DNA. The V gene was identified as TRDV2, while no J gene was called. The germline V gene has CDR1 GEAIGNYY and CDR2 EKD. This CDR3 comprises 13 residues. DNA for the CDR3: TGTGCCTGTGACACCGCCGAGGGCGATAAACTCACCTTT. Translating gives CACDTAEGDKLTF.

With respect to this clone: This may be a read error, as it is one base from a much larger clone. Other nucleotide sequences from this sample produce the same CDR3. The chain is built from TRDV1 and TRDJ1; D possibly corresponds to TRDD2 (6 bases). From germline, CDR1 is TSWWSYY and CDR2 QGS. CDR3 length: 15 residues. The CDR3 protein is CALGGPSRPTDKLIF. The CDR3, as DNA: TGTGCTCTTGGGGGGCCTTCCCGGCCCACCGATAAACTCATCTTC.

In this sample, this clone turned up a few times. A far larger clone is a single base away, which makes a read error likely. The same CDR3 is also encoded by other DNA sequences in this sample. V and J are TRAV38-2/DV8 and TRDJ1; possible D gene TRDD2, 9 bases. The J gene, absent from TCRdb, was called here by matching the DNA to germline. CDR1 TSESDYY and CDR2 QEAYKQQN come from the germline V gene. The CDR3 is 18 residues long. The CDR3 here is CAYSMTFLHYWGTDKLIF. Written as DNA, the CDR3 is TGCGCTTACTCCATGACCTTCCTACATTACTGGGGGACCGATAAACTCATCTTT.

A remark on this clone: A far more abundant clone sits one base away, making this likely a read error. This specimen includes other DNA sequences encoding the same CDR3. The chain is built from TRDV2 and TRDJ1; 8 bases agree with TRDD3. The J gene, not given by TCRdb, was assigned here from a germline match of the nucleotide sequence. Unmatched junction bases numbered 8, after V lost 0 bases and J lost 0 bases. The CDR3 extends over 17 amino acids. Germline CDR1 is GEAIGNYY and CDR2 is EKD. CDR3 sequence (DNA): TGTGCCTGTGACACCGTCTCCGGGATACGGAACACCGATAAACTCATCTTT. Protein sequence: CACDTVSGIRNTDKLIF.

This clone has a handful of counts. TCRdb assigns this DNA the protein of a much larger clone, which departs from its translation at residue 10; this likely reflects a read error, and the protein shown comes from translating the DNA. The chain links TRDV2 to TRDJ1; TRDD3 is a possible D gene (6 bases). Here the J gene was assigned by germline matching of the DNA, as TCRdb has none. This CDR3 has 16 residues. V lost 4 bases to trimming and J lost 5 bases, with 22 bases between them. Germline values: CDR1 GEAIGNYY, CDR2 EKD. CDR3 loop: CACEPGARWERDKLIF. The CDR3 nucleotides read TGTGCCTGTGAACCTGGGGCCAGATGGGAGAGAGATAAACTCATCTTT.